This T cell receptor (beta chain) was obtained from a study of cytomegalovirus exposure and HLA in healthy donors. Whole-study results and caveats: Further analysis was carried out later, and it showed several of the most significant clusters appearing linked to common viral pathogens. TCR beta sequences reportedly predicted most subjects' HLA-A and HLA-B alleles accurately.

The CDR3 is 14 residues long. Germline CDR1 SGHNT, CDR2 YYREEE (reference sequence). Trimming took 0 bases from V and 8 from J; bases not matched to a gene: 4. PCR used 60 Vbeta primers and 13 Jbeta primers. The data were produced by immunoSEQ multiplex PCR, yet TCRdb's version contains in-frame clones alone and is incomplete. Here the sample spans roughly 73,000 clones, around 85% being singletons. This clone was seen once. Antigen specificity is unknown. Sequenced sample: PBMCs. The origin of this receptor is a woman aged 45-65 years in good health and CMV-seronegative. The rearrangement uses TRBV5-4 and TRBJ1-4, with TRBD1 matching over 7 bases. CDR3 residues: CASSLAGGMEKLFF. The CDR3 region has the DNA TGTGCCAGCAGCTTGGCAGGGGGAATGGAAAAACTGTTTTTT.